This TCR beta chain was documented in a study of cytomegalovirus exposure and HLA in healthy donors. Whole-study context: The Caucasian-associated ancestry cluster held around four fifths of a few hundred genotyped donors. The study, taken as a whole, reports: In vitro, three CMV-associated chains proved specific for CMV antigens.

V was clipped by 5 bases and J by 2 bases, with 17 bases between them. Per germline, CDR1 SGHTA and CDR2 FQGNSA. The CDR3 totals 16 residues. PCR used 60 Vbeta primers and 13 Jbeta primers. Libraries were prepared by immunoSEQ multiplex PCR; TCRdb keeps only in-frame clonotypes and omits some of them. The data hold about 150,000 clones, with roughly 68% observed a single time. About this clone itself: Its target is unknown.

The source of this sequence is a man under 40 in good health and CMV-seropositive. The sample consisted of PBMCs. The V call is TRBV7-2, the J call TRBJ2-3; possibly TRBD2 for D (6 bases). CDR3 residues: CASSGDSAPHTDTQYF. The DNA for the CDR3 is TGTGCCAGCAGCGGGGACTCAGCGCCCCACACAGATACGCAGTATTTT.